This is a list of T cell receptor beta chains from one sample in a study of a mutant IDH1 vaccine in newly diagnosed glioma. Their recognized antigens are unknown. The table came from immunoSEQ multiplex PCR; TCRdb's copy has only in-frame clones and leaves some out. The sample has tens of thousands of clones; around 90% are singletons. The specimen was PBMCs, collected from a glioma patient whose treatment included an IDH1 peptide vaccine. Source of these receptors: a man in his thirties or forties with glioma. CDR3s include the opening cysteine and the closing phenylalanine or tryptophan. A D gene is named only where the DNA matches it firmly. Size values are once, few and many counts, or a class for expanded clones, and some rows have none.

v_gene: TRBV15
d_gene: -
abundance: -
j_gene: TRBJ1-5
CDR3nt: TGTGCCACCAGCAGAGATAGGGGATTCAATCAGCCCCAGCATTTT
CDR3aa: CATSRDRGFNQPQHF

v_gene: TRBV28
d_gene: -
abundance: -
j_gene: TRBJ2-3
CDR3nt: TGTGCCACCGCCCCGTTTTTCACAGATACGCAGTATTTT
CDR3aa: CATAPFFTDTQYF

v_gene: TRBV11-1
d_gene: TRBD2
abundance: -
j_gene: TRBJ2-3
CDR3nt: TGTGCCAGCAGCTATCGGACTAGTCGTCTCACAGATACGCAGTATTTT
CDR3aa: CASSYRTSRLTDTQYF

v_gene: TRBV29-1
d_gene: TRBD1
abundance: -
j_gene: TRBJ1-2
CDR3nt: TGCAGCGTTAGTAGTCCGACAGGGGTCTGGTATGGCTACACCTTC
CDR3aa: CSVSSPTGVWYGYTF

v_gene: TRBV4-1
d_gene: -
abundance: -
j_gene: TRBJ2-5
CDR3nt: TGCGCCAGCAGCCAAGATAGGAAGAGACAGGGAGGAGAGACCCAGTACTTC
CDR3aa: CASSQDRKRQGGETQYF

v_gene: TRBV30
d_gene: -
abundance: -
j_gene: TRBJ2-4
CDR3nt: TGTGCCTGGAGTGCTAACAGGGAGAACATTCAGTACTTC
CDR3aa: CAWSANRENIQYF

v_gene: TRBV7-2
d_gene: -
abundance: -
j_gene: TRBJ1-4
CDR3nt: TGTGCCAGCAGCTCCTCCGGGGGCGAAAAACTGTTTTTT
CDR3aa: CASSSSGGEKLFF

v_gene: TRBV4-1
d_gene: TRBD2
abundance: medium-sized
j_gene: TRBJ2-7
CDR3nt: TGCGCCAGCAGCGGCGGGAGTCCCGAGCAGTACTTC
CDR3aa: CASSGGSPEQYF

v_gene: TRBV28
d_gene: TRBD2
abundance: once
j_gene: TRBJ2-1
CDR3nt: TGTGCCAGCAGGACTAGCGGGAGCGGCGTTGAGCAGTTCTTC
CDR3aa: CASRTSGSGVEQFF

v_gene: TRBV28
d_gene: TRBD1
abundance: -
j_gene: TRBJ1-2
CDR3nt: TGTGCCAGCAGTACATTTACCCCGGACAGGGACTATGGCTACACCTTC
CDR3aa: CASSTFTPDRDYGYTF

v_gene: TRBV9
d_gene: -
abundance: -
j_gene: TRBJ2-1
CDR3nt: TGTGCCAGCAGTGCTATGAGCTCCTACAATGAGCAGTTCTTC
CDR3aa: CASSAMSSYNEQFF

v_gene: TRBV19
d_gene: TRBD2
abundance: -
j_gene: TRBJ2-1
CDR3nt: TGTGCCAGTAGTATGGGACTAGCGCCGAATGAGCAGTTCTTC
CDR3aa: CASSMGLAPNEQFF

v_gene: TRBV6-4
d_gene: -
abundance: -
j_gene: TRBJ2-7
CDR3nt: TGTGCCAGCAGTGTTTCACCCGGGACACCAAGTACGGAGCAGTACTTC
CDR3aa: CASSVSPGTPSTEQYF

v_gene: TRBV28
d_gene: -
abundance: -
j_gene: TRBJ1-2
CDR3nt: TGTGCCAGCAGTTTGGCTTATGGCTACACCTTC
CDR3aa: CASSLAYGYTF

v_gene: TRBV19
d_gene: -
abundance: -
j_gene: TRBJ2-3
CDR3nt: TGTGCCAGTAGTATAACGGGGGCCAAAGGAAATACGCAGTATTTT
CDR3aa: CASSITGAKGNTQYF

v_gene: TRBV19
d_gene: TRBD2
abundance: once
j_gene: TRBJ2-1
CDR3nt: TGTGCCAGTAGCCCTAGCGGGGGCCCCTACAATGAGCAGTTCTTC
CDR3aa: CASSPSGGPYNEQFF

v_gene: TRBV27
d_gene: -
abundance: -
j_gene: TRBJ2-6
CDR3nt: TGTGCCAGCAGTTTATTGGGTGGGGCCAACGTCCTGACTTTC
CDR3aa: CASSLLGGANVLTF

v_gene: TRBV11-2
d_gene: TRBD2
abundance: -
j_gene: TRBJ2-1
CDR3nt: TGTGCCAGTAGCTTGGGTCAGACTAGCGGGGGCTACAATGAGCAGTTCTTC
CDR3aa: CASSLGQTSGGYNEQFF